The 21 T cell receptor beta chains below come from one sample, sequenced in a study of regulatory T cells in long-lasting Graves disease. Time point of the sample: persistent/refractory GD, antithyroid drugs over 5 years with positive TRAb. RNA extracted from PBMCs served as the sequencing template. Both iRepertoire HTBI primers and Arm-PCR of CDR3 regions were used to build the TCR beta libraries. TCRdb re-called the multiplex PCR reads through MiXCR, storing one row per CDR3 protein. The sample shows hundreds of thousands of distinct CDR3 sequences, less than 25% of them seen only once. The sample here was peripheral blood mononuclear cells (PBMCs), taken when the disease was refractory, from a patient treated with antithyroid drugs. These receptors came from a female donor with Graves disease.

This clonotype was observed at least ten times. The genes are TRBV6-1 and TRBJ2-7, with 12 nucleotides matching TRBD2. Germline V gives CDR1 MNHNS, CDR2 SASEGT. The V segment lost 7 bases and the J segment 7 bases; nucleotides outside the gene matches: 14. The CDR3 contains 16 residues. The CDR3 DNA reads as TGTGCCAGCACCTTGTCGCTAGCGGGAGGGCCGCAAGAGCAGTACTTC. Translation gives CASTLSLAGGPQEQYF.

At least ten counts were recorded for this clonotype. The chain joins TRBV6-1 to TRBJ1-1; tentative D call: TRBD1 (6 bases). The CDR3 has 14 residues. The germline CDR1 and CDR2 sequences are MNHNS and SASEGT. V was clipped by 10 bases and J by 4 bases, with 19 bases between them. The CDR3 here is CATRPVGGVTEAFF. The CDR3 coding sequence is TGTGCCACCCGACCCGTGGGGGGCGTCACTGAAGCTTTCTTT.

This clonotype was seen a few times. The CDR3 is CASSFTWDTEAFF. The CDR3 region has the DNA TGTGCCAGCAGCTTTACATGGGATACTGAAGCTTTCTTT. The J gene is TRBJ1-1, the V gene TRBV5-6, with D unclear. The CDR3 extends over 13 amino acids. The V end lost 2 bases, the J end lost 5 bases, and 10 bases lay between the germline ends. Per the germline V gene, CDR1 is SGHDT and CDR2 is YYEEEE.

The chain has TRBV7-6 and TRBJ2-7; D remains unclear. This CDR3 spans 15 amino acids. Germline V gene data show CDR1 as SGHVS and CDR2 as FNYEAQ. Trimming shortened V by 6 bases and J by 0 bases, and 15 bases separated the two germline ends. The CDR3 loop reads CASSIEATYSYEQYF. The CDR3 DNA follows: TGTGCCAGCAGTATTGAGGCCACCTACTCCTACGAGCAGTACTTC. Drawing the rest from reference TRBV7-6 and TRBJ2-7, the complete variable domain is GAGVSQSPRYKVTKRGQDVALRCDPISGHVSLYWYRQALGQGPEFLTYFNYEAQQDKSGLPNDRFSAERPEGSISTLTIQRTEQRDSAMYRCASSIEATYSYEQYFGPGTRLTVT.

This clonotype has just a few counts. The rearrangement uses TRBV6-2 or TRBV6-3 and TRBJ2-7, with 12 bases fitting TRBD2. The germline V gene has CDR1 MNHEY and CDR2 SVGEGT. The ends lost 0 bases at V and 6 bases at J; junction bases unmatched: 18. The CDR3 consists of 20 residues. Here the CDR3 DNA reads TGTGCCAGCAGTTACTCGGAGCGACTCCCCTTGACTAGCGGGAGTCCCGAGCAGTACTTC. It yields the protein CASSYSERLPLTSGSPEQYF.

The rearrangement joins TRBV6-5 to TRBJ2-7; TRBD2 agrees at 7 bases. V trimming: 2 bases; J trimming: 3 bases; junction bases outside the gene matches: 4. This CDR3 is 14 amino acids long. Germline CDR1 reads MNHEY; CDR2 reads SVGAGI. The CDR3 reads CASSYRGSGYEQYF. In DNA, the CDR3 is TGTGCCAGCAGTTACCGCGGGAGCGGCTACGAGCAGTACTTC.

This clonotype turned up a few times. The chain links TRBV10-3 to TRBJ2-2; possibly TRBD1 for D (6 bases). The ends were cut back, 2 bases at V and 0 bases at J, with 13 bases in the middle. Germline CDR1 reads ENHRY; CDR2 reads SYGVKD. The CDR3 length is 17 residues. The CDR3 nucleotides read TGTGCCATCAGTGAGGGCCTCGACAGGTCGAACACCGGGGAGCTGTTTTTT. Its protein product is CAISEGLDRSNTGELFF.

This clonotype appeared many times. The rearrangement uses TRBV28 and TRBJ2-7; 8 nucleotides line up with TRBD2. The V gene's germline CDR1 is MDHEN and CDR2 SYDVKM. J lost 2 bases, V lost 5 bases, and 5 bases had no gene match. The CDR3 spans 14 residues. The CDR3 region is CASSGAGATYEQYF. For the CDR3, the DNA is TGTGCCAGCAGTGGAGCGGGAGCTACCTACGAGCAGTACTTC.

The genes are TRBV5-6 and TRBJ1-1; 7 bases line up with TRBD1. The germline gives CDR1 SGHDT, CDR2 YYEEEE. The V gene end was trimmed by 2 bases and the J gene end by 1 base; junction bases not matched to a gene: 11. The CDR3 has 17 amino acids. The CDR3 loop is CASSFPGGTEPNTEAFF. The CDR3 coding sequence is TGTGCCAGCAGCTTCCCAGGGGGAACAGAACCGAACACTGAAGCTTTCTTT.

Many counts were recorded for this clonotype. The rearrangement uses TRBV12-3 or TRBV12-4 and TRBJ1-6; possibly TRBD1 for D (6 bases). Trimming removed 5 bases from V and 1 base from J, with 21 bases in between. There are 19 residues in the CDR3. The CDR3 is CASSLLVGAGASYNSPLHF. DNA for the CDR3: TGTGCCAGCAGTCTGTTGGTGGGGGCAGGGGCTTCCTATAATTCACCCCTCCACTTT.

The sample holds a few counts of this clonotype. This sequence joins TRBV19 and TRBJ1-1; 7 positions match TRBD1. Trimming cost V 4 bases and J 5 bases; bases outside gene matches: 4. The length of the CDR3 is 13 residues. Germline-derived CDR1 and CDR2 are LNHDA and SQIVND (reference sequence). This CDR3 is CASSTTGETEAFF. The CDR3 DNA sequence: TGTGCCAGTAGTACCACAGGGGAAACTGAAGCTTTCTTT. The whole variable domain, filled in from reference TRBV19 and TRBJ1-1, reads DGGITQSPKYLFRKEGQNVTLSCEQNLNHDAMYWYRQDPGQGLRLIYYSQIVNDFQKGDIAEGYSVSREKKESFPLTVTSAQKNPTAFYLCASSTTGETEAFFGQGTRLTVV.

This clonotype was recorded at least ten times. CDR3 residues: CASSWTVRSYEQYF. In nucleotides, the CDR3 is TGTGCCAGCAGCTGGACTGTCAGATCCTACGAGCAGTACTTC. This chain uses TRBV7-9 with TRBJ2-7; maybe TRBD2 (5 bases). CDR1 is SEHNR, CDR2 FQNEAQ, per germline (reference sequence). The CDR3 is 14 residues long. V lost 4 bases to trimming and J lost 1 base, with 11 bases between them.

J is TRBJ1-4 and V is TRBV3-1, with 9 bases that match TRBD1. Trimming removed 0 bases from V and 8 bases from J; junction bases left unmatched: 4. CDR3 length: 15 amino acids. Per germline, CDR1 LGHDT and CDR2 YNNKEL (reference sequence). The CDR3 DNA sequence: TGTGCCAGCAGCCAAGAGGGGACAGGGAACGAAAAACTGTTTTTT. It translates to CASSQEGTGNEKLFF. Filled out from reference TRBV3-1 and TRBJ1-4, the complete variable domain reads DTAVSQTPKYLVTQMGNDKSIKCEQNLGHDTMYWYKQDSKKFLKIMFSYNNKELIINETVPNRFSPKSPDKAHLNLHINSLELGDSAVYFCASSQEGTGNEKLFFGSGTQLSVL.

This chain links TRBV29-1 with TRBJ2-7; D remains unclear. Germline-derived CDR1 and CDR2 are SQVTM and ANQGSEA. CDR3 length: 14 residues. V was pared by 2 bases and J by 7 bases, with 18 bases between. CDR3 region: CSVESVIGSEEQYF. Here the CDR3 DNA reads TGCAGCGTTGAATCGGTCATCGGTTCGGAGGAGCAGTACTTC.

This clonotype was seen at least ten times. The V call is TRBV7-8, the J call TRBJ1-1; D might be TRBD1 (5 bases). V was cut by 8 bases and J by 0 bases, with 25 bases left in between. Germline CDR1 and CDR2: SGHVS and FQNEAQ. This CDR3 region has 18 residues. The CDR3 loop reads CASLKLGGWGGMNTEAFF. CDR3 in DNA: TGTGCCAGCCTAAAATTGGGGGGTTGGGGTGGAATGAACACTGAAGCTTTCTTT.

In its sample, this clonotype was seen a few times. This sequence joins TRBV7-2 and TRBJ1-2, with TRBD1 matching over 9 bases. Germline V gene lookup returns CDR1 SGHTA and CDR2 FQGNSA. The junction had 5 bases not matched to a gene; V was cut back by 5 bases and J by 4 bases. The CDR3 runs to 14 residues. CDR3 sequence: CASSLQGASYGYTF. The CDR3 nucleotides are TGTGCCAGCAGCCTACAGGGGGCCAGCTATGGCTACACCTTC.

This clonotype was recorded at least ten times. The chain combines TRBV7-3 with TRBJ2-1; 11 bases line up with TRBD2. V gave up 5 bases and J gave up 9 bases; unmatched junction bases: 12. CDR1 and CDR2 from the germline V gene are SGHTA and FQGTGA. The length of the CDR3 is 16 residues. The CDR3 loop is CASSISSGRAGAEQFF. In nucleotides, the CDR3 is TGTGCCAGCAGCATAAGTAGCGGGAGGGCCGGAGCTGAGCAGTTCTTC. The complete variable domain, with remaining parts taken from reference TRBV7-3 and TRBJ2-1, reads GAGVSQTPSNKVTEKGKYVELRCDPISGHTALYWYRQSLGQGPEFLIYFQGTGAADDSGLPNDRFFAVRPEGSVSTLKIQRTERGDSAVYLCASSISSGRAGAEQFFGPGTRLTVL.

This clonotype has a handful of counts. The chain combines TRBV27 with TRBJ2-2; possibly TRBD1 for D (6 bases). Germline-derived CDR1 and CDR2 are MNHEY and SMNVEV (reference sequence). Trimming removed 6 bases at V and 5 bases at J, with 13 bases between. The CDR3 has 14 amino acids. The CDR3 here is CASSPGTLTGELFF. CDR3 nucleotide sequence: TGTGCCAGCAGCCCTGGGACACTTACCGGGGAGCTGTTTTTT.

This clonotype was observed a few times. The chain combines TRBV25-1 with TRBJ1-4; 9 bases are a match to TRBD1. The CDR3 has 16 residues. Germline values: CDR1 MGHDK, CDR2 SYGVNS. Losses at the gene ends were 3 bases for V and 7 bases for J; bases not matched to a gene: 9. DNA for the CDR3: TGTGCCAGCAGTGACCCGGGGACAGGGTATGGTGAAAAACTGTTTTTT. This sequence encodes CASSDPGTGYGEKLFF.

This clonotype has at least ten counts. In DNA, the CDR3 is TGCAGTGCTAGTAGGATGGGGAACTATGGCTACACCTTC. Its translation: CSASRMGNYGYTF. The rearrangement uses TRBV20-1 and TRBJ1-2; D is uncertain. Trimming left V 3 bases short and J 2 bases short, with 10 bases between. Per germline, CDR1 DFQATT and CDR2 SNEGSKA (reference sequence). This CDR3 is 13 amino acids long.

This clonotype occurred many times. The CDR3 bases are TGTGCCAGCTCCCTGGGCGGCGGGGGTACCCAGTACTTC. Amino acid sequence: CASSLGGGGTQYF. The chain recombines TRBV27 with TRBJ2-5; the match to TRBD2 covers 7 bases. CDR3 length equals 13 residues. Germline V gives CDR1 MNHEY, CDR2 SMNVEV (reference sequence). Trimming at V came to 8 bases and at J to 8 bases, leaving 11 bases not matched to a gene.